This T cell receptor (beta chain) was sequenced for a study of cytomegalovirus exposure and HLA in healthy donors. Each of the donors was a healthy bone marrow donor. The PCR had 60 Vbeta and 13 Jbeta primers. Using immunoSEQ multiplex PCR, the repertoire was profiled, and TCRdb retains in-frame clones only, with some absent. This table has about 55,000 clones, roughly 82% appearing once. Overall study results and limits: Through in vitro validation, a few CMV-associated chains were shown to be specific for CMV antigens. The only immune exposure information that was available was CMV serostatus. The study put some 160 TCR beta chains on its list as cytomegalovirus-associated.

Germline-derived CDR1 and CDR2 are SGHRS and YFSETQ. This CDR3 spans 15 amino acids. The ends were cut back, 2 bases at V and 6 bases at J, with 14 bases in the middle. Only a few counts were recorded for this clone. Antigen specificity is unknown. The TCR sequence derives from a man aged 25-45 years in good health and CMV-seronegative. The chain employs TRBV5-1 and TRBJ2-2; D possibly corresponds to TRBD1 (5 bases). Sequencing was performed on PBMCs. Here the CDR3 DNA reads TGCGCCAGCAGCTTTTCGACAGTGGGTGCCGGGGAGCTGTTTTTT. Translation gives CASSFSTVGAGELFF.